The table lists the clone carrying this TCR beta chain with a few counts. Its antigen is unidentified. Gene names and germline match the mouse. The read ends 1 residue before the CDR3 terminus; that terminus is restored from the germline J gene. This CDR3 has 13 residues. Germline V lookup: CDR1 LGHNA, CDR2 YNLKQL (reference sequence). V was cut by 0 bases and J by 7 bases, with 7 bases left in between. The sample belongs to a study of tissue T cells after allogeneic stem cell transplantation. General study results and limits: Motif-based clustering found tissue-specific repertoire signatures shared across patients, though few clones were shared.

The method was immunoSEQ multiplex PCR; TCRdb's version includes in-frame clones alone and lacks a portion of them. This sample has approximately 22,000 clones; over 60% occur once, and the top ten carry 0.6% to 0.85%. The gene calls are TRBV5 and TRBJ1-5; D possibly corresponds to TRBD1 (5 bases). The sequenced sample consisted of spleen. This TCR was sampled from a female BALB/c mouse in good health. Mouse MHC haplotype: H2-d. This CDR3 is CASSQDRGQAPLF. The covered CDR3 bases are TGTGCCAGCAGCCAAGATCGGGGGCAGGCTCCGCTT.